The table lists the clone carrying this T cell receptor beta chain with a count of one. Its antigen is unidentified. The entry originates in a study of cytomegalovirus exposure and HLA in healthy donors. Study context: T cells numbering around 200 million yielded approximately 120 million unique TCR beta sequences in an earlier analysis. Study-wide results and limits: It was assumed in the presence/absence analyses that sequencing depth was roughly uniform across donors. Later work found that TCR association rates differed between HLA loci; DRB1 had the most and HLA-C the fewest.

V dropped 1 base and J dropped 9 bases, with 13 bases sitting between them. CDR1 and CDR2 (germline): MGHRA, YSYEKL. The CDR3 is made up of 14 amino acids. PCR used 60 Vbeta primers and 13 Jbeta primers. Produced via immunoSEQ multiplex PCR; TCRdb's table is partial and in-frame only. The repertoire includes 120,000 or so clones, roughly four fifths of them detected once, and around 5.8% sits in the top ten. The sequence derives from a middle-aged woman in good health and CMV-seronegative. The chain uses TRBV4-1 and TRBJ1-5; no firm D call. The sample was PBMCs. DNA of the CDR3: TGCGCCAGCAGCCAAGGAGGGCGGCGGGGGCCCCAGCATTTT. This gives the protein CASSQGGRRGPQHF.